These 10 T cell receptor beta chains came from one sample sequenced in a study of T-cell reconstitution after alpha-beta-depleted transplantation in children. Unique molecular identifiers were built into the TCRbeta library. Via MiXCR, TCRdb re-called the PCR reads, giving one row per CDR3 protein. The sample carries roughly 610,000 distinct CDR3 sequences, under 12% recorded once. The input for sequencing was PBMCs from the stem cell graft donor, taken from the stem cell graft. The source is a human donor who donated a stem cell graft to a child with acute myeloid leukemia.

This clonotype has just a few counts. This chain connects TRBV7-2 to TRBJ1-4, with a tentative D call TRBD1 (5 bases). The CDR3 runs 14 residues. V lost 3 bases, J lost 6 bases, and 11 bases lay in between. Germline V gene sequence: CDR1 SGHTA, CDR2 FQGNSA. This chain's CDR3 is CASSFWGDDEKLFF. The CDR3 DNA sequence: TGTGCCAGCAGCTTCTGGGGGGATGATGAAAAACTGTTTTTT.

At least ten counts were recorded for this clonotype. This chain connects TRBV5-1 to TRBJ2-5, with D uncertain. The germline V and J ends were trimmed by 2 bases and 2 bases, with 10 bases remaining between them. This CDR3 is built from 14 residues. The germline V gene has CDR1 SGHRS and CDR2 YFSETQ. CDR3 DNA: TGCGCCAGCAGCTTTGGAAGTGGTCAAGAGACCCAGTACTTC. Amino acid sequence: CASSFGSGQETQYF.

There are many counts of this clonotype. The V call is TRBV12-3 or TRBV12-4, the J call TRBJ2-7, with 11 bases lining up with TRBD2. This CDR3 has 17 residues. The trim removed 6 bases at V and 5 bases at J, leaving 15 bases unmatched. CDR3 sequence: CASRASLAGERLHEQYF. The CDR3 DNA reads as TGTGCCAGCAGGGCCTCACTAGCGGGAGAGCGTCTACACGAGCAGTACTTC.

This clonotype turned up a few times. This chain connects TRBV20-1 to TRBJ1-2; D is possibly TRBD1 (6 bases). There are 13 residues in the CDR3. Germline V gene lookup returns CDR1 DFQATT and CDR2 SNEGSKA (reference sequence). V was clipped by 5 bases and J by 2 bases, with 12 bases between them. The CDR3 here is CSAFPGQNYGYTF. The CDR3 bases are TGCAGTGCTTTTCCGGGACAAAACTATGGCTACACCTTC.

The CDR3 region is CASSQSENLARYEQFF. CDR3 sequence (DNA): TGTGCCAGCAGCCAATCGGAGAATTTAGCGAGATATGAGCAGTTCTTC. V gene TRBV7-2 combines with J gene TRBJ2-1, with D perhaps matching TRBD2 (5 bases). Germline V lookup: CDR1 SGHTA, CDR2 FQGNSA. Trimming stripped 5 bases from V and 8 bases from J, with 22 bases between. The CDR3 spans 16 residues.

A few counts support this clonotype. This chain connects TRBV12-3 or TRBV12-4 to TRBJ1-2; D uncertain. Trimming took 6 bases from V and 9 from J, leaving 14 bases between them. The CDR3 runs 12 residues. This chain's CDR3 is CASSRGVGSYTF. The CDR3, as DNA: TGTGCCAGCAGCCGAGGTGTCGGAAGCTACACCTTC.

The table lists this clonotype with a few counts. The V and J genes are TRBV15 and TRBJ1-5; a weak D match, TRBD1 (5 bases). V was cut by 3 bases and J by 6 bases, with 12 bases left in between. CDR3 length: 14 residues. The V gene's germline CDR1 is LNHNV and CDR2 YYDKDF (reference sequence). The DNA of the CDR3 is TGTGCCACCAGCAGGGGCGGAGGGGTTCAGCCCCAGCATTTT. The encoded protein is CATSRGGGVQPQHF.

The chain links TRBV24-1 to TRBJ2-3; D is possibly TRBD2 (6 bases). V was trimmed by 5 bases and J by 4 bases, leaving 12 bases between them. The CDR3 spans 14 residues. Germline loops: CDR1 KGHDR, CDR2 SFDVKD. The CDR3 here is CATSGRDVPDTQYF. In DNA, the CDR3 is TGTGCCACCAGTGGGCGGGACGTACCAGATACGCAGTATTTT.

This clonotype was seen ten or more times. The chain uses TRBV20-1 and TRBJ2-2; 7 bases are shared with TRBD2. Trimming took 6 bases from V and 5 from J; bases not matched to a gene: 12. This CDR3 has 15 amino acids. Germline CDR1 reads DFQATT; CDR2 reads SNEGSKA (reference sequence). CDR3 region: CSANPGGPLTGELFF. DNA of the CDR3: TGCAGTGCAAACCCGGGAGGACCGCTTACCGGGGAGCTGTTTTTT.

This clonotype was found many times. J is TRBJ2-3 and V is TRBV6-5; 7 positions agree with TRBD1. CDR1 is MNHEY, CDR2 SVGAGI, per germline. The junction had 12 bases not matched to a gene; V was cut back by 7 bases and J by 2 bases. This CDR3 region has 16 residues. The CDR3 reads CASTPAGDRYTDTQYF. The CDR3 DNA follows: TGTGCCAGCACCCCCGCCGGGGACAGATACACAGATACGCAGTATTTT.